A selection of T cell receptor beta chains follows, all from one sample in a study of cytomegalovirus exposure and HLA in healthy donors. Profiling relied on immunoSEQ multiplex PCR, and the TCRdb table lists in-frame clones only, not all of them. The sample consists of 100,000 to 150,000 clones, approximately 79% of them appearing once. The sequenced material came from PBMCs. The receptors come from a young man in good health and CMV-seronegative. Both conserved end residues are part of each CDR3. The D gene is left open where the match is weak. Clone size is stated in some rows and not others, as once, few, many or a class when expanded.

D gene,J gene,clone size,V gene,CDR3 DNA,CDR3 protein
TRBD2,TRBJ2-1,.,TRBV5-1,TGCGCCAGCAGCTCACTAGCGGGGGGGGTAAGTGAGCAGTTCTTC,CASSSLAGGVSEQFF
.,TRBJ1-1,.,TRBV5-1,TGCGCCAGCAGCTTAGTCGGGTTGGGGAACACTGAAGCTTTCTTT,CASSLVGLGNTEAFF
.,TRBJ1-2,few,TRBV13,TGTGCCAGCAGCTTAGAGGGGCGTGGAGGCTACACCTTC,CASSLEGRGGYTF
TRBD2,TRBJ2-7,once,TRBV15,TGTGCCACCAGCAGAGGGACTAGCGGGGGGTATTACGAGCAGTACTTC,CATSRGTSGGYYEQYF
TRBD2,TRBJ2-3,.,TRBV10-2,TGCGCCAGCGCGCAGCGGGACTATTTCACAGATACGCAGTATTTT,CASAQRDYFTDTQYF
.,TRBJ2-5,.,TRBV23-1,TGCGCCAGCAGTCCAAGCTGGGGGCCGGGGGAGACCCAGTACTTC,CASSPSWGPGETQYF
TRBD2,TRBJ2-3,.,TRBV27,TGTGCCAGCAGCTCCGGGACTAGCGGGGCCCCCGATACGCAGTATTTT,CASSSGTSGAPDTQYF
.,TRBJ1-2,few,TRBV5-1,TGCGCCAGCAGCTTGGGACCGACAGATGGCTACACCTTC,CASSLGPTDGYTF
.,TRBJ2-3,once,TRBV2,TGTGCCAGCAGTGAAGCGAGCCCCCGGGGGAAGCAGTATTTT,CASSEASPRGKQYF
.,TRBJ1-3,few,TRBV7-9,TGTGCCAGCAGCTTAGACAGTGGAAACACCATATATTTT,CASSLDSGNTIYF
.,TRBJ1-1,.,TRBV18,TGTGCCAGCTCACCTGTGACAGAGAACACTGAAGCTTTCTTT,CASSPVTENTEAFF
TRBD2,TRBJ2-5,once,TRBV5-6,TGTGCCAGCAGCTTGGAACTAGCGGGCCCTCGGGAGACCCAGTACTTC,CASSLELAGPRETQYF
.,TRBJ1-1,few,TRBV7-8,TGTGCCAGCAGCTTAGCGATAAGAGCTTACACTGAAGCTTTCTTT,CASSLAIRAYTEAFF
.,TRBJ2-7,.,TRBV15,TGTGCCACCAGCAAGAGAACAGACCCCTCTTACGAGCAGTACTTC,CATSKRTDPSYEQYF
.,TRBJ1-6,.,TRBV2,TGTGCCGGAAAAAGGGGGGGCTCCCTTAATTCACCCCTCCACTTT,CAGKRGGSLNSPLHF
TRBD2,TRBJ2-3,.,TRBV19,TGTGCCAGTAGTCGGACTAGCGGGGGGACAACAGATACGCAGTATTTT,CASSRTSGGTTDTQYF
.,TRBJ1-2,.,TRBV7-2,TGTGCCAGCAGCTTAGGCGGATCCGCGACTCTCTTTTATAACTATGGCTACACCTTC,CASSLGGSATLFYNYGYTF
.,TRBJ2-7,.,TRBV9,TGTGCCAGCAGCGTAGGGACAAACTCCTACGAGCAGTACTTC,CASSVGTNSYEQYF
TRBD2,TRBJ2-2,.,TRBV5-4,TGTGCCAGCAGCCCCGGAGGGGGGCTAGCGGGGGCCCCCGGGGAGCTGTTTTTT,CASSPGGGLAGAPGELFF
TRBD2,TRBJ2-2,.,TRBV7-8,TGTGCCAGCAGCTTAGTGGCCCGGGGGGGCCAATTGAACACCGGGGAGCTGTTTTTT,CASSLVARGGQLNTGELFF
TRBD1,TRBJ2-1,.,TRBV9,TGTGCCAGCACCAGAGGGGGACAGGGGAACAATGAGCAGTTCTTC,CASTRGGQGNNEQFF
TRBD2,TRBJ2-2,.,TRBV5-1,TGCGCCAGCAGCTTGATGACTAGCGGTCAAACCGGGGAGCTGTTTTTT,CASSLMTSGQTGELFF
TRBD1,TRBJ2-5,.,TRBV9,TGTGCCAGCAGCGCCTTAACAGGGGACCAAGAGACCCAGTACTTC,CASSALTGDQETQYF
TRBD1,TRBJ1-3,.,TRBV5-6,TGTGCCAGCAGTCGGACAGGGTCGGGAAACACCATATATTTT,CASSRTGSGNTIYF
.,TRBJ2-3,once,TRBV7-9,TGTGCCAGCAGCTCGTTCCGCGGGACGCAGTATTTT,CASSSFRGTQYF
.,TRBJ1-5,once,TRBV7-2,TGTGCCAGCAGCTTAGACTACGATCAGCCCCAGCATTTT,CASSLDYDQPQHF
.,TRBJ1-2,few,TRBV30,TGTGCCTGGAGTACAGGGTGGTATGGCTACACCTTC,CAWSTGWYGYTF
TRBD2,TRBJ2-3,.,TRBV5-5,TGTGCCAGCAGCCCCTCTCGGGGGGGGGTAGGTGATACGCAGTATTTT,CASSPSRGGVGDTQYF
TRBD1,TRBJ1-2,.,TRBV5-4,TGTGCCAGCAGCCCAGGACAGGGAATACGAGATGGCTACACCTTC,CASSPGQGIRDGYTF
TRBD2,TRBJ2-1,.,TRBV5-1,TGCGCCAGCAGCACCCAGCGGGGCGAGCAGTTCTTC,CASSTQRGEQFF
.,TRBJ2-5,.,TRBV5-1,TGCGCCAGCACCCCGTTGCAGGGTACAGGGTTAGAGACCCAGTACTTC,CASTPLQGTGLETQYF
.,TRBJ2-7,few,TRBV11-2,TGTGCCAGCAGCTTAGGGACACCCTACGAGCAGTACTTC,CASSLGTPYEQYF
.,TRBJ1-1,.,TRBV10-2,TGCGCCAGCTGGGAACAGGGGAACACTGAAGCTTTCTTT,CASWEQGNTEAFF
.,TRBJ2-7,.,TRBV11-2,TGTGCCAGCAGCTCCCTAGCAGGCTACGAGCAGTACTTC,CASSSLAGYEQYF
TRBD1,TRBJ2-3,.,TRBV19,TGTGCCAGTAGTATCACGACAGGGGCAGATACGCAGTATTTT,CASSITTGADTQYF
.,TRBJ2-3,few,TRBV4-1,TGCGCCAGCAGCCAACCGGTAGATACGCAGTATTTT,CASSQPVDTQYF
.,TRBJ2-3,.,TRBV5-6,TGTGCCAGCAGCTTCTCCGGGGGATTGGATACGCAGTATTTT,CASSFSGGLDTQYF
.,TRBJ1-2,.,TRBV6-5,TGTGCCAGCAGCTTGACAGGCAACTATGGCTACACCTTC,CASSLTGNYGYTF
.,TRBJ1-2,.,TRBV20-1,TGCAGTGCTACCGGTTTTGGCTACACCTTC,CSATGFGYTF
.,TRBJ2-3,.,TRBV11-2,TGTGCCAGCAGCTTTAGTGCAGATACGCAGTATTTT,CASSFSADTQYF
.,TRBJ2-5,.,TRBV7-3,TGTGCCAGCAGCGCGAACAGGGGGGGGGCCCAAGAGACCCAGTACTTC,CASSANRGGAQETQYF
.,TRBJ1-1,few,TRBV4-1,TGCGCCAGCAGCCAAGACAGGGACACTGAAGCTTTCTTT,CASSQDRDTEAFF
TRBD2,TRBJ2-2,.,TRBV9,TGTGCCAGCAGCGTAGGGGGGGGAACGACCGGGGAGCTGTTTTTT,CASSVGGGTTGELFF
.,TRBJ1-6,.,TRBV28,TGTGCCAGCAGTCTCCCGGTGGTACAGGGAAGCTCACCCCTCCACTTT,CASSLPVVQGSSPLHF
TRBD1,TRBJ1-5,.,TRBV28,TGTGCCAGCACTCCCGAATTCGGACAGGGTAGTCAGCCCCAGCATTTT,CASTPEFGQGSQPQHF
.,TRBJ1-1,.,TRBV6-6,TGTGCCAGCAGTCCGAACCTGGGAGTACTCACTGAGGCTTTCTTT,CASSPNLGVLTEAFF
.,TRBJ2-7,.,TRBV7-6,TGTGCCAGCAGCTCCTCGCAGGGGTTCGACGAGCAGTACTTC,CASSSSQGFDEQYF
TRBD2,TRBJ2-5,.,TRBV6-1,TGTGCCAGCAGTGACCACGGGGGGGCTCGAGAGACCCAGCACTTC,CASSDHGGARETQHF
TRBD2,TRBJ2-3,few,TRBV6-4,TGTGCCAGCAGTGACTCGACTAGCGGAGACACAGATACGCAGTATTTT,CASSDSTSGDTDTQYF
TRBD1,TRBJ2-1,.,TRBV5-1,TGCGCCAGCAGCCCCGGAACAGGGGGTAGGGAGTTCTTC,CASSPGTGGREFF
TRBD2,TRBJ2-1,.,TRBV11-2,TGTGCCAGCAGCCTTAGCGGGGGGTTCTCCTACAATGAGCAGTTCTTC,CASSLSGGFSYNEQFF
.,TRBJ2-7,.,TRBV30,TGTGCCTGGGGAGGGCGTTACTACGAGCAGTACTTC,CAWGGRYYEQYF
.,TRBJ1-4,.,TRBV30,TGTGCCTGGAGTAGGGAGGGGGAAGAAAAACTGTTTTTT,CAWSREGEEKLFF
.,TRBJ2-5,.,TRBV5-1,TGCGCCAGCAGCTTTGGGCAAGGTGGAGAGACCCAGTACTTC,CASSFGQGGETQYF
.,TRBJ2-7,.,TRBV9,TGTGCCAGCAGCGTAGAATCCGGGTGGGACGAGCAGTACTTC,CASSVESGWDEQYF
TRBD2,TRBJ2-5,.,TRBV11-2,TGTGCCAGCACTCAGGGCATTAGCGGGGGGGCCGGGGAGACCCAGTACTTC,CASTQGISGGAGETQYF
.,TRBJ1-2,.,TRBV28,TGTGCCAGCAGTTTACTCGACAGCAACTATGGCTACACCTTC,CASSLLDSNYGYTF
.,TRBJ1-6,.,TRBV6-5,TGTGCCAGCAGCCGCGGCCAGGGTTATAATTCACCCCTCCACTTT,CASSRGQGYNSPLHF
.,TRBJ1-1,once,TRBV5-1,TGCGCCAGCAGCCCGGACAGCGGCCACCTTGAAGCTTTCTTT,CASSPDSGHLEAFF
.,TRBJ2-3,.,TRBV5-1,TGCGCCAGCAGCACCGGGACAAGCACAGATACGCAGTATTTT,CASSTGTSTDTQYF